This entry lists 13 T cell receptor beta chains sequenced from one sample in a study of cytomegalovirus exposure and HLA in healthy donors. Use of 60 Vbeta and 13 Jbeta primers characterized the PCR. Here immunoSEQ multiplex PCR was the method, and the copy in TCRdb shows in-frame clones only, minus some. This sample has about 170,000 clones, with around 80% found just once. The source material was PBMCs. These receptors originate from a woman aged 45-59 years in good health and CMV-seropositive.

The V gene is TRBV15, the J gene TRBJ1-5, with D possibly being TRBD1 (5 bases). The germline V gene encodes CDR1 LNHNV and CDR2 YYDKDF (reference sequence). Deletions cut 0 bases from V and 2 bases from J, with 11 bases between. The CDR3 extends over 16 amino acids. CDR3 residues: CATSRDRAGRNQPQHF. The CDR3 region has the DNA TGTGCCACCAGCAGAGATAGAGCAGGGCGCAATCAGCCCCAGCATTTT.

The chain carries TRBV20-1 and TRBJ2-3; weak D call: TRBD2 (6 bases). The germline V gene has CDR1 DFQATT and CDR2 SNEGSKA (reference sequence). The germline V and J ends were trimmed by 5 bases and 8 bases, with 8 bases remaining between them. This CDR3 comprises 10 residues. The CDR3 loop is CSALGGTQYF. The CDR3 DNA sequence: TGCAGTGCTTTGGGGGGTACGCAGTATTTT.

The chain employs TRBV7-9 and TRBJ2-3; D is uncertain. In germline, CDR1 is SEHNR, CDR2 FQNEAQ (reference sequence). V lost 4 bases and J lost 6, with 5 bases in between. The CDR3 runs to 11 residues. The CDR3: CASSSRDTQYF. CDR3 nucleotides: TGTGCCAGCAGCTCCCGGGATACGCAGTATTTT.

This chain links TRBV14 with TRBJ2-4, with D uncertain. V was clipped by 6 bases and J by 8 bases, with 11 bases between them. Germline loops: CDR1 SGHDN, CDR2 FVKESK. The CDR3 sequence is 12 residues long. The CDR3, as DNA: TGTGCCAGCAGTACGAGCGAAGACATTCAGTACTTC. This sequence encodes CASSTSEDIQYF.

This chain links TRBV5-1 with TRBJ1-2, with TRBD1 matching over 7 bases. Looked up from germline, CDR1 is SGHRS and CDR2 is YFSETQ. There are 14 residues in the CDR3. V gave up 4 bases and J gave up 8 bases; unmatched junction bases: 11. In DNA, the CDR3 is TGCGCCAGCAGCGCGGGACAGTCCGCGGGGGGCTACACCTTC. Protein sequence: CASSAGQSAGGYTF.

The rearrangement links TRBV5-1 to TRBJ2-1; D possibly corresponds to TRBD1 (5 bases). CDR1 and CDR2 from the germline V gene are SGHRS and YFSETQ. CDR3 size: 15 residues. Trimming removed 1 base at V and 5 bases at J, with 13 bases between. The CDR3 spells CASSLTTAFHNEQFF. The CDR3 nucleotides read TGCGCCAGCAGCTTGACGACAGCTTTCCACAATGAGCAGTTCTTC.

This sequence joins TRBV7-3 and TRBJ1-6; 9 nucleotides match TRBD1. Losses at the gene ends were 5 bases for V and 10 bases for J; bases not matched to a gene: 6. The CDR3 is made up of 14 amino acids. Germline V CDR1 and CDR2: SGHTA, FQGTGA. CDR3 sequence reads: CASSQGQGTSPLHF. The CDR3 DNA follows: TGTGCCAGCAGCCAGGGACAGGGTACCTCACCCCTCCACTTT.

This clone appeared a single time. The rearrangement joins TRBV9 to TRBJ2-1; 7 bases are a match to TRBD2. The CDR3 has 16 amino acids. CDR1 SGDLS and CDR2 YYNGEE come from the germline V gene. Losses at the gene ends were 4 bases for V and 7 bases for J; bases not matched to a gene: 14. As DNA, the CDR3 is TGTGCCAGCAGCACATATCTAGCGGCGGCGGCTAATGAGCAGTTCTTC. It translates to CASSTYLAAAANEQFF.

CDR3 region: CASSWGRLSSTDTQYF. The CDR3 DNA follows: TGCGCCAGCAGCTGGGGTCGACTATCTAGCACAGATACGCAGTATTTT. J is TRBJ2-3 and V is TRBV5-1; perhaps TRBD2 as D (5 bases). The V gene lost 3 bases and the J gene lost 0 bases, with 14 bases spanning the gap. The CDR3 is made up of 16 amino acids. Germline CDR1 and CDR2: SGHRS and YFSETQ.

The gene calls are TRBV30 and TRBJ2-2, with 9 bases that match TRBD2. Germline CDR1 and CDR2: GTSNPN and SVGIG (reference sequence). The CDR3 contains 16 residues. Trimming cost V 5 bases and J 6 bases; bases outside gene matches: 13. DNA for the CDR3: TGTGCCTGGGGTGGAAGGCGGGGGGGCCAAGCCGGGGAGCTGTTTTTT. This gives the protein CAWGGRRGGQAGELFF.

The chain uses TRBV27 and TRBJ2-5; 10 bases are a match to TRBD2. The germline V gene encodes CDR1 MNHEY and CDR2 SMNVEV (reference sequence). The V segment lost 0 bases and the J segment 9 bases; nucleotides outside the gene matches: 10. The CDR3 spans 16 residues. CDR3 sequence (DNA): TGTGCCAGCAGTTTATCGGCCAGCGGGGGGGCATTGGCCCAGTACTTC. Its translation is CASSLSASGGALAQYF.

V and J are TRBV7-2 and TRBJ1-6; 7 bases map to TRBD1. This CDR3 contains 15 residues. CDR1 SGHTA and CDR2 FQGNSA come from the germline V gene. With 5 bases clipped from V and 5 bases from J, the junction kept 6 bases outside the gene matches. The CDR3 spells CASSPGTEDNSPLHF. Here the CDR3 DNA reads TGTGCCAGCAGCCCCGGGACAGAGGATAATTCACCCCTCCACTTT. The full variable domain, rest sourced from reference TRBV7-2 and TRBJ1-6, is GAGVSQSPSNKVTEKGKDVELRCDPISGHTALYWYRQSLGQGLEFLIYFQGNSAPDKSGLPSDRFSAERTGGSVSTLTIQRTQQEDSAVYLCASSPGTEDNSPLHFGNGTRLTVT.

The chain couples TRBV6-5 to TRBJ2-7, with a possible D match to TRBD2 (6 bases). The germline V gene encodes CDR1 MNHEY and CDR2 SVGAGI. Trimming took 3 bases from V and 5 from J, leaving 17 bases between them. This CDR3 comprises 15 residues. CDR3 sequence (DNA): TGTGCCAGCAGTTATGGACTAACGGGAGTTAACGAGCAGTACTTC. This gives the protein CASSYGLTGVNEQYF.